The entry that follows covers one TCR beta chain sequence. The antigen remains undetermined. The CDR3 consists of 17 residues. This entry belongs to a study of OX40 agonist ivuxolimab in advanced cancers. Study summary: An anti-OX40 (CD134) antibody with agonistic activity, ivuxolimab, was administered to patients. Study-level findings and limits: Averaged across samples, CD8+ T cells carried more expanded clones than CD4+ did.

Cycle 7 day 1, cycle 4 day 1, and baseline were the timepoints at which blood was sampled. TCRdb keeps only in-frame clones here, not all; method: immunoSEQ multiplex PCR. The sample consists of 100,000 to 120,000 clones, around nine tenths of them appearing once. This TCR came from an adult with an advanced solid tumor such as melanoma, head and neck, liver or kidney cancer. Source: CD4+ or CD8+ T cells sorted from blood, taken in a trial of the OX40 agonist ivuxolimab. The rearrangement joins TRBV21-1 to TRBJ2-7; the table assigns TRBD1, which was not confirmed against the DNA. TRBV21-1 is an annotated pseudogene. CDR3 nucleotide sequence: TGTGCCAGCAGCAAAGAAGGCAGGACAGGGGACTCCTACGAGCAGTACTTC. Translating gives CASSKEGRTGDSYEQYF.